This entry describes one TCR beta chain. Antigen: not known. This sample was included in a study of T-cell reconstitution after alpha-beta-depleted transplantation in children. As it was prepared, the TCRbeta library received unique molecular identifiers. TCRdb reanalysed the PCR reads using MiXCR and keeps one entry per CDR3 protein. The repertoire consists of about 250,000 distinct CDR3 sequences, with 24% occurring once and the leading ten covering under 5.5%. General study results and limits: Reported findings indicate that, about two months after transplant, alpha-beta T cells came from several hundred expanded clones, which were derived from non-depleted graft cells. At one year after transplant, newly produced T cells mostly accounted for T-cell counts and diversity.

CDR1 is LNHDA and CDR2 is SQIVND in the germline V gene (reference sequence). The CDR3 contains 13 residues. Trimming shortened V by 11 bases and J by 4 bases, and 16 bases separated the two germline ends. The sequence came from a female patient between 2 and 15 years old who had a stem cell transplant for congenital amegakaryocytic thrombocytopenia, so the T cells may come from the graft donor. The gene calls are TRBV19 and TRBJ2-3; D ambiguous. Source: PBMCs, mostly from graft donor cells, taken 360 days after TCRalphabeta/CD19-depleted stem cell transplant. The CDR3 loop is CACPWAKADTQYF. DNA for the CDR3: TGTGCCTGCCCCTGGGCCAAAGCAGATACGCAGTATTTT.